This passage covers 26 T cell receptor beta chains from one sample sequenced in a study of blood T cell repertoires in COVID-19. Here immunoSEQ multiplex PCR was the method, and the copy in TCRdb shows in-frame clones only, minus some. Found here are around 120,000 clones, around 81% of them singletons; the top ten hold over 2%. The sample consisted of peripheral blood. These receptors all stem from a man in his sixties or seventies with acute or convalescent COVID-19.

Here the CDR3 reads CASSYPSTGYQPQHF. CDR3 sequence (DNA): TGTGCCAGCAGTTACCCTTCGACGGGGTATCAGCCCCAGCATTTT. The chain joins TRBV6-2 or TRBV6-3 to TRBJ1-5; D gene unclear. Deletions cut 2 bases from V and 5 bases from J, with 13 bases between. This CDR3 spans 15 amino acids. From germline, CDR1 is MNHEY and CDR2 SVGEGT.

The V gene is TRBV19, the J gene TRBJ2-1, with 11 bases lining up with TRBD1. Per germline, CDR1 LNHDA and CDR2 SQIVND (reference sequence). The CDR3 extends over 17 amino acids. The V segment lost 3 bases and the J segment 5 bases; nucleotides outside the gene matches: 9. CDR3 region: CASSIPFGDRGDNEQFF. The CDR3 coding sequence is TGTGCCAGTAGTATCCCCTTCGGGGACAGGGGGGACAATGAGCAGTTCTTC.

The chain employs TRBV2 and TRBJ1-5, with 9 bases aligning to TRBD1. The V segment lost 5 bases and the J segment 6 bases; nucleotides outside the gene matches: 5. Germline values: CDR1 SNHLY, CDR2 FYNNEI. CDR3 length: 14 residues. CDR3 protein: CASSTTGGVQPQHF. CDR3 in DNA: TGTGCCAGCAGTACTACAGGGGGCGTTCAGCCCCAGCATTTT.

This rearrangement joins TRBV2 to TRBJ2-1, with 8 bases lining up with TRBD1. CDR1 SNHLY and CDR2 FYNNEI come from the germline V gene. This CDR3 comprises 15 residues. J lost 4 bases, V lost 5 bases, and 7 bases had no gene match. The CDR3 DNA sequence: TGTGCCAGCAGTACGGACAGGGCTGTATACAATGAGCAGTTCTTC. This encodes CASSTDRAVYNEQFF.

The rearrangement links TRBV6-6 to TRBJ1-1; the match to TRBD1 covers 8 bases. The V gene end was trimmed by 2 bases and the J gene end by 5 bases; junction bases not matched to a gene: 4. CDR3 length: 14 residues. CDR1 is MNHNY and CDR2 is SVGAGI in the germline V gene (reference sequence). CDR3 loop: CASSYDRGGTEAFF. CDR3 DNA: TGTGCCAGCAGTTACGACAGGGGTGGAACTGAAGCTTTCTTT.

This clone appeared a few times. V is TRBV4-1 and J is TRBJ1-4; 7 bases match TRBD1. The V gene end was trimmed by 2 bases and the J gene end by 8 bases; junction bases not matched to a gene: 2. Germline V gene lookup returns CDR1 MGHRA and CDR2 YSYEKL. The CDR3 loop spans 13 amino acids. The CDR3 loop is CASSQQGEEKLFF. The CDR3 bases are TGCGCCAGCAGCCAACAGGGGGAGGAAAAACTGTTTTTT.

This chain joins TRBV2 and TRBJ2-7, with TRBD1 matching over 9 bases. CDR1 and CDR2 (germline): SNHLY, FYNNEI. The CDR3 contains 13 residues. After removal of 6 bases from V and 7 bases from J, the junction contained 7 bases not matched to a gene. The CDR3 nucleotides read TGTGCCAGCAGCAGGACAGGGGTGGGGGAGCAGTACTTC. This gives the protein CASSRTGVGEQYF. Together with reference TRBV2 and TRBJ2-7, the CDR3 gives the full variable domain: EPEVTQTPSHQVTQMGQEVILRCVPISNHLYFYWYRQILGQKVEFLVSFYNNEISEKSEIFDDQFSVERPDGSNFTLKIRSTKLEDSAMYFCASSRTGVGEQYFGPGTRLTVT.

V and J are TRBV28 and TRBJ1-2; 7 bases are a match to TRBD1. The CDR3 has 14 residues. Unmatched junction bases numbered 4, after V lost 3 bases and J lost 3 bases. The germline V gene has CDR1 MDHEN and CDR2 SYDVKM. The CDR3 DNA reads as TGTGCCAGCAGTTTCGCAGGGGGGTACTATGGCTACACCTTC. Protein sequence: CASSFAGGYYGYTF.

The chain couples TRBV19 to TRBJ1-5; 10 positions agree with TRBD1. From germline, CDR1 is LNHDA and CDR2 SQIVND (reference sequence). This CDR3 contains 15 residues. J gave up 7 bases and V 6 bases, and 9 bases lay outside the gene matches. This CDR3 is CASSGGQGTKQPQHF. The DNA for the CDR3 is TGTGCCAGTAGCGGGGGACAGGGGACGAAACAGCCCCAGCATTTT. Filled out from reference TRBV19 and TRBJ1-5, the complete variable domain reads DGGITQSPKYLFRKEGQNVTLSCEQNLNHDAMYWYRQDPGQGLRLIYYSQIVNDFQKGDIAEGYSVSREKKESFPLTVTSAQKNPTAFYLCASSGGQGTKQPQHFGDGTRLSIL.

This rearrangement joins TRBV14 to TRBJ1-4, with TRBD1 as a possible D gene (5 bases). The germline V and J ends were trimmed by 2 bases and 6 bases, with 16 bases remaining between them. Per the germline V gene, CDR1 is SGHDN and CDR2 is FVKESK. This CDR3 region has 16 residues. CDR3 in DNA: TGTGCCAGCAGCCAATACCAGGGTCTGGTGGATGAAAAACTGTTTTTT. Translating gives CASSQYQGLVDEKLFF.

The chain employs TRBV28 and TRBJ1-5, with D perhaps matching TRBD1 (5 bases). The germline gives CDR1 MDHEN, CDR2 SYDVKM. The ends were cut back, 5 bases at V and 3 bases at J, with 11 bases in the middle. The CDR3 contains 14 residues. CDR3 sequence reads: CASSGRVPNQPQHF. The DNA of the CDR3 is TGTGCCAGCAGTGGCAGGGTTCCCAATCAGCCCCAGCATTTT.

This chain links TRBV29-1 with TRBJ2-2; perhaps TRBD2 as D (6 bases). V was shortened by 3 bases and J by 5 bases, with 13 bases between the two germline ends. The CDR3 extends over 14 amino acids. Germline V gene data show CDR1 as SQVTM and CDR2 as ANQGSEA. The CDR3 nucleotides read TGCAGCGTTGAGGGGGGACGGAGTACCGGGGAGCTGTTTTTT. Protein: CSVEGGRSTGELFF.

The gene calls are TRBV9 and TRBJ2-1, with D possibly matching TRBD2 (5 bases). Germline CDR1 reads SGDLS; CDR2 reads YYNGEE. The length of the CDR3 is 14 residues. Between the trimmed V and J ends, which lost 4 bases and 6 bases, there was a span of 14 bases. The CDR3 spells CASSSTLVPNEQFF. CDR3 DNA sequence: TGTGCCAGCAGCTCAACACTAGTCCCCAATGAGCAGTTCTTC.

The J gene is TRBJ1-1, the V gene TRBV19; 9 nucleotides line up with TRBD1. The germline V gene encodes CDR1 LNHDA and CDR2 SQIVND (reference sequence). Unmatched junction bases numbered 6, after V lost 7 bases and J lost 3 bases. The CDR3 loop spans 14 amino acids. The CDR3 nucleotides read TGTGCCAGTATGGACAGGGGCCGGGACACTGAAGCTTTCTTT. Translating gives CASMDRGRDTEAFF.

This clone turned up a few times. This chain uses TRBV5-8 with TRBJ1-4; perhaps TRBD1 as D (6 bases). Trimming took 4 bases from V and 8 from J, leaving 15 bases between them. The CDR3 is made up of 14 amino acids. CDR1 SGHTS and CDR2 YDEGEE come from the germline V gene. The CDR3 sequence is CASSDRDKEEKLFF. CDR3 bases: TGTGCCAGCAGCGATCGGGACAAAGAGGAAAAACTGTTTTTT.

The gene calls are TRBV7-2 and TRBJ1-1; 7 nucleotides match TRBD1. CDR3 size: 15 residues. Looked up from germline, CDR1 is SGHTA and CDR2 is FQGNSA. Trimming at V came to 2 bases and at J to 3 bases, leaving 6 bases not matched to a gene. CDR3 sequence: CASSLRSQGDTEAFF. The CDR3 DNA is TGTGCCAGCAGCTTAAGGTCGCAGGGGGACACTGAAGCTTTCTTT.

The chain links TRBV5-1 to TRBJ1-6; TRBD1 is a possible D gene (6 bases). The germline gives CDR1 SGHRS, CDR2 YFSETQ. The CDR3 contains 20 residues. Trimming took 4 bases from V and 7 from J, leaving 30 bases between them. The CDR3 spells CASSLHSTGPDPLWNSPLHF. DNA of the CDR3: TGCGCCAGCAGCCTGCACTCGACAGGACCAGACCCTCTATGGAATTCACCCCTCCACTTT.

There are a few counts of this clone. The chain joins TRBV5-6 to TRBJ1-1; D uncertain. The germline gives CDR1 SGHDT, CDR2 YYEEEE. Trimming removed 4 bases at V and 3 bases at J, with 13 bases between. The CDR3 spans 14 residues. CDR3 DNA: TGTGCCAGCAGCCCAGGATATTGGGACACTGAAGCTTTCTTT. It translates to CASSPGYWDTEAFF.

This chain uses TRBV19 with TRBJ1-2, with 7 positions matching TRBD1. CDR1 and CDR2 (germline): LNHDA, SQIVND (reference sequence). The CDR3 has 13 amino acids. V shed 3 bases and J 4 bases; nucleotides not matched to a gene: 2. This chain's CDR3 is CASSIRQGYGYTF. The CDR3 DNA reads TGTGCCAGTAGTATCCGACAGGGCTATGGCTACACCTTC.

The chain combines TRBV7-2 with TRBJ1-2, with TRBD1 identical over 9 bases. Per the germline V gene, CDR1 is SGHTA and CDR2 is FQGNSA. The V segment lost 5 bases and the J segment 2 bases; nucleotides outside the gene matches: 3. This CDR3 is built from 14 residues. The CDR3, as DNA: TGTGCCAGCAGCCGTGGACAGGGGAACTATGGCTACACCTTC. This translates into CASSRGQGNYGYTF.

The V and J genes are TRBV5-1 and TRBJ2-1; 11 nucleotides agree with TRBD2. The V gene's germline CDR1 is SGHRS and CDR2 YFSETQ. After removal of 5 bases from V and 4 bases from J, the junction contained 8 bases not matched to a gene. This CDR3 has 16 amino acids. The CDR3 bases are TGCGCCAGCAGTTTCCAGACTAGCGGGGCATACAATGAGCAGTTCTTC. Its translation: CASSFQTSGAYNEQFF.

As concerns this clone: Relative to the germline gene, one junction end is altered; a read error may explain this. Here the CDR3 reads CASRGPGQGPIF. CDR3 nucleotide sequence: TGTGCCAGCAGAGGACCGGGACAGGGACCGATCTTC. This rearrangement joins TRBV5-4 to TRBJ2-1, with 9 bases that match TRBD1. The CDR3 totals 12 residues. CDR1 is SGHNT, CDR2 YYREEE, per germline (reference sequence).

This chain uses TRBV7-3 with TRBJ2-1; 9 nucleotides match TRBD2. CDR3 length: 17 amino acids. With 2 bases clipped from V and 8 bases from J, the junction kept 13 bases outside the gene matches. The germline V gene has CDR1 SGHTA and CDR2 FQGTGA. CDR3: CASSLARPAGGNDEQFF. CDR3 DNA: TGTGCCAGCAGCTTAGCAAGACCAGCGGGGGGTAACGATGAGCAGTTCTTC.

The genes are TRBV19 and TRBJ2-1; the match to TRBD2 covers 8 bases. Germline CDR1 LNHDA, CDR2 SQIVND (reference sequence). There are 13 residues in the CDR3. Trimming took 6 bases from V and 7 from J; bases not matched to a gene: 5. Here the CDR3 reads CASRLAGWNEQFF. The CDR3 DNA sequence: TGTGCCAGTAGGTTAGCGGGGTGGAATGAGCAGTTCTTC.

This clone was observed once. The chain uses TRBV19 and TRBJ2-1; TRBD1 agrees at 8 bases. The CDR3 spans 17 residues. Trimming at V came to 7 bases and at J to 0 bases, leaving 11 bases not matched to a gene. Germline loops: CDR1 LNHDA, CDR2 SQIVND (reference sequence). The CDR3, as DNA: TGTGCCAGTACCTACTCCGGGACAGGAAGCTCCTACAATGAGCAGTTCTTC. Translation: CASTYSGTGSSYNEQFF.

This chain joins TRBV3-1 (or the pseudogene TRBV3-2) and TRBJ2-3, with D perhaps matching TRBD1 (5 bases). Germline CDR1 is LGHDT and CDR2 is YNNKEL (reference sequence). With 3 bases removed from V and 0 bases from J, the gap between germline ends came to 13 bases. The CDR3 is 16 amino acids. This CDR3 reads CASSQGRRASTDTQYF. Written as DNA, the CDR3 is TGTGCCAGCAGCCAGGGGCGGCGCGCTAGCACAGATACGCAGTATTTT.